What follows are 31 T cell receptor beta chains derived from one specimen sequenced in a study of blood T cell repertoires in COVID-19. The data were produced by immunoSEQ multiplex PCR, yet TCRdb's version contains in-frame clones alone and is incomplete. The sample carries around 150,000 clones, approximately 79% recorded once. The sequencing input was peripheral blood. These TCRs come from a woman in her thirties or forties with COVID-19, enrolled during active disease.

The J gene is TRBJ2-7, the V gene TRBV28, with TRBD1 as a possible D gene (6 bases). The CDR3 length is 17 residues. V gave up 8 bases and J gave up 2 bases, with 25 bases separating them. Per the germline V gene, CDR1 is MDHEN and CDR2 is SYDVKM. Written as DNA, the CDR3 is TGTGCCAGCGCCACCAGGGTTTCGGGACACTTAGCCTACGAGCAGTACTTC. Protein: CASATRVSGHLAYEQYF.

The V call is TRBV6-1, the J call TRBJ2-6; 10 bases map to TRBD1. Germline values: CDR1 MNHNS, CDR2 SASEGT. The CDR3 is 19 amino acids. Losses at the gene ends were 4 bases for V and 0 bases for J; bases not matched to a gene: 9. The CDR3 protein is CASSASGTGVVSGANVLTF. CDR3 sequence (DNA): TGTGCCAGCAGTGCTTCCGGGACAGGGGTCGTCTCTGGGGCCAACGTCCTGACTTTC.

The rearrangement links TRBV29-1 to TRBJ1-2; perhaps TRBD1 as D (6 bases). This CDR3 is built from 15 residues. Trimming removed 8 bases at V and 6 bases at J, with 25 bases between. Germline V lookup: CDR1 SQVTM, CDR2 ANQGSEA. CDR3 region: CSLRVGTSFGDGYTF. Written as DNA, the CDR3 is TGCAGCCTTCGAGTCGGGACATCCTTTGGGGATGGCTACACCTTC. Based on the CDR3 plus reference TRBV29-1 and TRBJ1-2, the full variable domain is SAVISQKPSRDICQRGTSLTIQCQVDSQVTMMFWYRQQPGQSLTLIATANQGSEATYESGFVIDKFPISRPNLTFSTLTVSNMSPEDSSIYLCSLRVGTSFGDGYTFGSGTRLTVV.

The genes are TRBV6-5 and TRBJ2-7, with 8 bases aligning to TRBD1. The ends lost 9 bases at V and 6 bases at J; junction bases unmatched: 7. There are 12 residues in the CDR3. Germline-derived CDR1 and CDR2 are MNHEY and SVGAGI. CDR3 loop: CASRTGSAEQYV. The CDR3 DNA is TGTGCCAGTAGGACAGGGTCGGCCGAGCAGTACGTC.

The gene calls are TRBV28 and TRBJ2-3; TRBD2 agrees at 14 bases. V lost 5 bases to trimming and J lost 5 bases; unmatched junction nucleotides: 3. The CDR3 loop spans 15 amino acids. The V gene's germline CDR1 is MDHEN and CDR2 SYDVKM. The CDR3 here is CASSGTSGSGDTQYF. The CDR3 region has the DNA TGTGCCAGCAGTGGGACTAGCGGGAGTGGAGATACGCAGTATTTT.

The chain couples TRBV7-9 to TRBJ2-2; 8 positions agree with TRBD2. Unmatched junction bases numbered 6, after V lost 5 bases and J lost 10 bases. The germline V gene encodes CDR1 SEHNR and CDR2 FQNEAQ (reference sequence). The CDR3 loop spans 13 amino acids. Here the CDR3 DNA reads TGTGCCAGCAGCCTGACTAGCGCACCGGAGCTGTTTTTT. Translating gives CASSLTSAPELFF.

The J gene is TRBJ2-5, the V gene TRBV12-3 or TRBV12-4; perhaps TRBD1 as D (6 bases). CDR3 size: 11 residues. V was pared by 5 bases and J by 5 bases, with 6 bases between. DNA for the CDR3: TGTGCCAGCAGTAGGGGGGAGACCCAGTACTTC. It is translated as CASSRGETQYF.

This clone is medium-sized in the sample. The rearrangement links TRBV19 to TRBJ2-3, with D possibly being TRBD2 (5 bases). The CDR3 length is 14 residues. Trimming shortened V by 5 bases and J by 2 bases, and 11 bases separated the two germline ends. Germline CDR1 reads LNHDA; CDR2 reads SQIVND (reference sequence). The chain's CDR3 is CASSWTFLTDTQYF. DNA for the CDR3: TGTGCCAGTAGTTGGACTTTCCTCACAGATACGCAGTATTTT.

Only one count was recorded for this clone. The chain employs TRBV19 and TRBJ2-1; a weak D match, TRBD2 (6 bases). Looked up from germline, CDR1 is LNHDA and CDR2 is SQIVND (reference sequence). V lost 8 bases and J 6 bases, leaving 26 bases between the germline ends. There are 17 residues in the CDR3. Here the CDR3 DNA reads TGTGCCAGTGCCAGTCGTGGGCGGGAAATAAATCTCAATGAGCAGTTCTTC. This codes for CASASRGREINLNEQFF.

Written as DNA, the CDR3 is TGTGCCAGTAGCCGGGACACCGTTGGGGCTTTCTTT. Its translation is CASSRDTVGAFF. The chain couples TRBV19 to TRBJ1-1, with D possibly matching TRBD1 (6 bases). Per germline, CDR1 LNHDA and CDR2 SQIVND (reference sequence). This CDR3 is built from 12 residues. V lost 6 bases and J lost 11, with 16 bases in between.

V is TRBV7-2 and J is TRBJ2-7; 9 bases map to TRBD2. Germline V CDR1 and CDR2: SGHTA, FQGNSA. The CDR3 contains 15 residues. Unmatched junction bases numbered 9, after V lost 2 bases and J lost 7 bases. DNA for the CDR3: TGTGCCAGCAGCTTAAGGTCTAGCGGGAACCTTGAGCAGTACTTC. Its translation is CASSLRSSGNLEQYF.

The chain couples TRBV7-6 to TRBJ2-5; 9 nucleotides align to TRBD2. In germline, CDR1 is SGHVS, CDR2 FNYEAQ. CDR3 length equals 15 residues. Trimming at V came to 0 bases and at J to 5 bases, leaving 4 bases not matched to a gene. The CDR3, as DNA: TGTGCCAGCAGCTTAGCTAGCGGGAGTAGGGAGACCCAGTACTTC. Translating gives CASSLASGSRETQYF.

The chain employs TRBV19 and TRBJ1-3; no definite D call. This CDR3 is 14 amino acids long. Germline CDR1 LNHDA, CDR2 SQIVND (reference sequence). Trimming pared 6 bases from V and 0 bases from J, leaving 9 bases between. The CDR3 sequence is CASSSRISGNTIYF. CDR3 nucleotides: TGTGCCAGTAGCAGCAGGATCTCTGGAAACACCATATATTTT.

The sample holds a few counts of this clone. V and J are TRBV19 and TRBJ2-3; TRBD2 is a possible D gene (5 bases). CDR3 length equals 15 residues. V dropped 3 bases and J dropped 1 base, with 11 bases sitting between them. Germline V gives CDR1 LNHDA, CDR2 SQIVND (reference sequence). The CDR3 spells CASSIVGAGTDTQYF. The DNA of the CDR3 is TGTGCCAGTAGTATTGTGGGAGCCGGCACAGATACGCAGTATTTT.

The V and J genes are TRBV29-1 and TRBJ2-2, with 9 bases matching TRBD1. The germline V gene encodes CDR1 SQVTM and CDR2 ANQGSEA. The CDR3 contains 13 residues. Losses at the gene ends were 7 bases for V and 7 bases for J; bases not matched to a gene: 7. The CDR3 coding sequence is TGCAGCGCGGTACAGGGGGCCGTCGGGGAGCTGTTTTTT. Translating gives CSAVQGAVGELFF.

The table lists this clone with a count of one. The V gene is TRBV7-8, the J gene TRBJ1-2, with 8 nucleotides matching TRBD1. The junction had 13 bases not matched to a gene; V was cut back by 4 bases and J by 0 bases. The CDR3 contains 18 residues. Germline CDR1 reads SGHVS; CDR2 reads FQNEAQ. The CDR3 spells CASSSLGWGTGANYGYTF. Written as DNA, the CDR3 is TGTGCCAGCAGCTCACTCGGTTGGGGGACAGGAGCTAACTATGGCTACACCTTC.

The DNA for the CDR3 is TGTGCCAGCAGCCGGTCCGGGACTAGCGGGACCTACGAGCAGTACTTC. Residues: CASSRSGTSGTYEQYF. The gene calls are TRBV4-2 and TRBJ2-7; 13 positions agree with TRBD2. CDR3 length: 16 residues. In germline, CDR1 is LGHNA, CDR2 YNFKEQ. The trim removed 4 bases at V and 2 bases at J, leaving 5 bases unmatched.

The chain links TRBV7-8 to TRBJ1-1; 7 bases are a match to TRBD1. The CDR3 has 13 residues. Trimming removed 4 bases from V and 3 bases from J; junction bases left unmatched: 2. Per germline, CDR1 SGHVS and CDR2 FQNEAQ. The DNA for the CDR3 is TGTGCCAGCAGCTCAGGGGGGTACACTGAAGCTTTCTTT. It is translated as CASSSGGYTEAFF.

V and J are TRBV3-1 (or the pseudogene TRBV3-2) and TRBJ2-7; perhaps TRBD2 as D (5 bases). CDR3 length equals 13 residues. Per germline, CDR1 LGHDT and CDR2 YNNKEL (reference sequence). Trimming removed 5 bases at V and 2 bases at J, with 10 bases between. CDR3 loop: CASSARLPYEQYF. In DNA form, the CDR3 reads TGTGCCAGCAGCGCCCGACTACCCTACGAGCAGTACTTC.

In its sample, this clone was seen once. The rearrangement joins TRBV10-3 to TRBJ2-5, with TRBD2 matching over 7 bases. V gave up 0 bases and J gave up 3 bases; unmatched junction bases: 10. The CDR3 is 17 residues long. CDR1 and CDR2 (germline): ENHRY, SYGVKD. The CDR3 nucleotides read TGTGCCATCAGTGAGTCGACGGCTAGCGGCATTGAAGAGACCCAGTACTTC. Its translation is CAISESTASGIEETQYF.

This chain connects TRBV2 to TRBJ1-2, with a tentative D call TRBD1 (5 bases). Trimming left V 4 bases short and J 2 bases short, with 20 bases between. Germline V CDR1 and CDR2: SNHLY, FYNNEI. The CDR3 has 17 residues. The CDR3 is CASSVILGTIKNYGYTF. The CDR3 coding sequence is TGTGCCAGCAGTGTCATTCTGGGGACTATCAAGAACTATGGCTACACCTTC.

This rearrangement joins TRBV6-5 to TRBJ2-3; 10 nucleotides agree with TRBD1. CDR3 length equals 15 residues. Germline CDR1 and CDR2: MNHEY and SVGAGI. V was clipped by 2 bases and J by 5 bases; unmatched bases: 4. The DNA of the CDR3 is TGTGCCAGCAGTTACGGGACAGGGGAGGTAGATACGCAGTATTTT. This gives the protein CASSYGTGEVDTQYF.

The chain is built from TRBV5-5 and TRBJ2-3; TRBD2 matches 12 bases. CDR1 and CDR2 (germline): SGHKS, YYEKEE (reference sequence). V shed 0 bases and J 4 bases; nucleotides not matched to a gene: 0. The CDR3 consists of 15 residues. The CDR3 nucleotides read TGTGCCAGCAGCTTGGCTAGCGGGGGGGCAGATACGCAGTATTTT. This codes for CASSLASGGADTQYF.

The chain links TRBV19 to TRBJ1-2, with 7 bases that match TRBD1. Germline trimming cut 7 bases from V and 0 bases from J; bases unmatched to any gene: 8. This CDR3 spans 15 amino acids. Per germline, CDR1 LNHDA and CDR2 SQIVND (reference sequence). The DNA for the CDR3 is TGTGCCAGTAAAGATGACAGGGTAGCTAACTATGGCTACACCTTC. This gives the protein CASKDDRVANYGYTF. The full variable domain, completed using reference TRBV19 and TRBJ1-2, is DGGITQSPKYLFRKEGQNVTLSCEQNLNHDAMYWYRQDPGQGLRLIYYSQIVNDFQKGDIAEGYSVSREKKESFPLTVTSAQKNPTAFYLCASKDDRVANYGYTFGSGTRLTVV.

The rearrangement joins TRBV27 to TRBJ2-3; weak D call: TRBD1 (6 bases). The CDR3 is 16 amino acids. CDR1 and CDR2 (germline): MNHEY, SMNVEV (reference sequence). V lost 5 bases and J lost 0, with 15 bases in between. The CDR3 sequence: CASSATRTVSTDTQYF. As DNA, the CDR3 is TGTGCCAGCAGTGCGACCCGGACAGTTAGCACAGATACGCAGTATTTT.

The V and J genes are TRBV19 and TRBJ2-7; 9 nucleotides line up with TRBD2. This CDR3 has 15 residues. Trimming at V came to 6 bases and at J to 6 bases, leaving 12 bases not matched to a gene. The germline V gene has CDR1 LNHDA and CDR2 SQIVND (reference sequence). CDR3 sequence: CASRDPASGDFEQYF. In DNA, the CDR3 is TGTGCCAGTAGGGACCCAGCTAGCGGGGACTTCGAGCAGTACTTC.

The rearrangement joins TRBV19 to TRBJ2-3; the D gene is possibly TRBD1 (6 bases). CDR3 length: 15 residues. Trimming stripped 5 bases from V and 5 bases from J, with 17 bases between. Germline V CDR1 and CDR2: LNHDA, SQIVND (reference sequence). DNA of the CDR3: TGTGCCAGTAGTGAGGATGGGGGCCTGGGAGATACGCAGTATTTT. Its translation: CASSEDGGLGDTQYF.

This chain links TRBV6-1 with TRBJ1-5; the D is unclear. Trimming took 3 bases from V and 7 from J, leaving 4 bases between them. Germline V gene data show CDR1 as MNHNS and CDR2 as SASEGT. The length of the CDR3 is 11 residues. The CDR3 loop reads CASSETQPQHF. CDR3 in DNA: TGTGCCAGCAGTGAGACACAGCCCCAGCATTTT.

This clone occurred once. CDR3: CASKVGHTGELFF. The CDR3 DNA follows: TGCGCCAGCAAGGTTGGGCACACCGGGGAGCTGTTTTTT. The chain joins TRBV10-2 to TRBJ2-2; D call uncertain. Germline CDR1 is WSHSY and CDR2 is SAAADI. The CDR3 extends over 13 amino acids. V dropped 7 bases and J dropped 3 bases, with 9 bases sitting between them.

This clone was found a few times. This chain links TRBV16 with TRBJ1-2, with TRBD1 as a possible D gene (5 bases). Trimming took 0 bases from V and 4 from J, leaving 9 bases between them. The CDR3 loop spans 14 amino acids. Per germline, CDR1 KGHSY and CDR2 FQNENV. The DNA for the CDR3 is TGTGCCAGCAGCCAATCTACCAGGGCCTATGGCTACACCTTC. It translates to CASSQSTRAYGYTF.

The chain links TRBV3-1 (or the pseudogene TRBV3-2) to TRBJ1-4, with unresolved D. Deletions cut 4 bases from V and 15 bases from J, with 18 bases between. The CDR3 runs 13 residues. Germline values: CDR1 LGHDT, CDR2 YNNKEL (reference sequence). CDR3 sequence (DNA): TGTGCCAGCAGCCTTCGAAGACACAGCTCGGTGTTTTTT. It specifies CASSLRRHSSVFF.